The clone carrying this T cell receptor (beta chain) was observed at least ten times. Its antigen is unidentified. On the day of bone marrow donation, the related graft donor provided peripheral blood. TCRdb's copy holds only in-frame clones and misses some; the assay was immunoSEQ multiplex PCR. The sample presents tens of thousands of clones, none singletons. The sample originates from a study of T cells after posttransplantation cyclophosphamide. General study points: Tissue-infiltrating T cells from skin or gut overlapped little with blood T cells. Recipient CMV seropositivity and CMV reactivation strongly tracked TRB clonality. Donor-recipient repertoire similarity was low at 1-2 months, rising over year one.

The sequenced sample was PBMCs. The TCR originated in a woman in her thirties in good health and a related stem cell transplant donor.

Written as DNA, the CDR3 is TGTGCCAGCAGGGCTAGCGGGGGGACCTACTACAATGAGCAGTTCTTC. It encodes CASRASGGTYYNEQFF. The rearrangement links TRBV7-2 to TRBJ2-1; 11 nucleotides line up with TRBD2. Trimming took 6 bases from V and 3 from J; bases not matched to a gene: 7. CDR1 and CDR2 from the germline V gene are SGHTA and FQGNSA. The CDR3 loop spans 16 amino acids.